A single sample gave rise to the 15 T cell receptor beta chains below, sequenced in a study of T-cell memory formation after mild COVID-19. TCRdb ran MiXCR on the 5' RACE reads and lists one entry per CDR3 protein. The profile shows hundreds of thousands of distinct CDR3 sequences, over 15% of them singletons. Source material: PBMCs or a T cell subset sorted from them (not recorded which). These receptors were obtained from an adult woman who had mild COVID-19 (a few samples of this study predate the infection). Cell type and time point are not known.

On this clonotype itself: The junction and the germline gene differ at one end; a read error may be behind it. The chain joins TRBV12-3 or TRBV12-4 to TRBJ1-1; no clear D gene. The CDR3 totals 13 residues. CDR3 nucleotides: TGTGGCAGCAGTTTAGGAGCGAACTTCGAAGCTTTCTTT. It codes for CGSSLGANFEAFF.

V and J are TRBV19 and TRBJ2-7; 10 bases align to TRBD1. This CDR3 region has 14 residues. Germline CDR1 LNHDA, CDR2 SQIVND (reference sequence). V dropped 8 bases and J dropped 3; count of bases not matched to a gene: 7. CDR3 DNA: TGTGCCAGTGCACCGGGACAGGGGATCTACGAGCAGTACTTC. This codes for CASAPGQGIYEQYF.

The gene calls are TRBV5-1 and TRBJ2-1; D remains unclear. V lost 4 bases and J 5 bases, leaving 13 bases between the germline ends. The CDR3 contains 14 residues. Germline V gene sequence: CDR1 SGHRS, CDR2 YFSETQ. The CDR3 bases are TGCGCCAGCAGCCCCCTGGACCCCCACAATGAGCAGTTCTTC. This codes for CASSPLDPHNEQFF.

The rearrangement joins TRBV5-1 to TRBJ1-1; D not certain. The germline V and J ends were trimmed by 0 bases and 10 bases, with 7 bases remaining between them. The CDR3 runs to 11 residues. Germline assignment: CDR1 SGHRS and CDR2 YFSETQ. The CDR3 loop is CASSLDRVAFF. The CDR3 coding sequence is TGCGCCAGCAGCTTGGATAGGGTAGCTTTCTTT.

This clonotype has only a few counts. This chain links TRBV7-2 with TRBJ2-3; TRBD2 matches 14 bases. After removal of 5 bases from V and 0 bases from J, the junction contained 13 bases not matched to a gene. Germline-derived CDR1 and CDR2 are SGHTA and FQGNSA. The CDR3 has 20 amino acids. Here the CDR3 reads CASSPLEGTSGSWSTDTQYF. CDR3 DNA: TGTGCCAGCAGCCCCCTCGAGGGGACTAGCGGGAGTTGGAGCACAGATACGCAGTATTTT.

The chain recombines TRBV4-1 with TRBJ1-2; 10 bases agree with TRBD1. Germline-derived CDR1 and CDR2 are MGHRA and YSYEKL. Trimming removed 3 bases from V and 5 bases from J; junction bases left unmatched: 6. This CDR3 has 15 residues. The CDR3 DNA reads as TGCGCCAGCAGCCAGCCGGGACAGGGGAAGTATGGCTACACCTTC. Translating gives CASSQPGQGKYGYTF.

This clonotype was found a few times. This chain uses TRBV7-6 with TRBJ1-5, with a weak D call TRBD1 (5 bases). Germline loops: CDR1 SGHVS, CDR2 FNYEAQ. The CDR3 is 17 amino acids. V shed 4 bases and J shed 0 bases, with 16 bases lying between them. The CDR3 region is CASSSNPGTASNQPQHF. In nucleotides, the CDR3 is TGTGCCAGCAGCTCGAATCCCGGGACGGCTAGCAATCAGCCCCAGCATTTT.

The chain links TRBV7-9 to TRBJ1-2, with D unresolved. V lost 10 bases and J 4 bases, leaving 16 bases between the germline ends. The germline CDR1 and CDR2 sequences are SEHNR and FQNEAQ (reference sequence). The CDR3 loop spans 13 amino acids. The CDR3 DNA is TGTGCCACCGGGGAGGGTAGGACCTATGGCTACACCTTC. Translation gives CATGEGRTYGYTF.

The chain recombines TRBV5-1 with TRBJ1-3; 7 bases are shared with TRBD1. CDR1 SGHRS and CDR2 YFSETQ come from the germline V gene. This CDR3 region has 15 residues. V shed 4 bases and J 2 bases; nucleotides not matched to a gene: 6. The CDR3 region is CASSLVQGAGNTIYF. CDR3 DNA: TGCGCCAGCAGCCTCGTTCAGGGGGCTGGAAACACCATATATTTT.

This sequence joins TRBV4-2 and TRBJ1-4, with D possibly matching TRBD1 (5 bases). The V gene's germline CDR1 is LGHNA and CDR2 YNFKEQ. The CDR3 is 17 amino acids. V was clipped by 4 bases and J by 6 bases, with 21 bases between them. CDR3 amino acids: CASSPHTAARGDEKLFF. The CDR3 nucleotides read TGTGCCAGCAGCCCGCATACGGCGGCTCGGGGGGATGAAAAACTGTTTTTT.

This clonotype has more than one count but fewer than ten. The CDR3 bases are TGCAGTCCCTCCCCTCTAGCGGGGACTACCTACGAGCAGTACTTC. Residues: CSPSPLAGTTYEQYF. The chain couples TRBV20-1 to TRBJ2-7; 9 nucleotides line up with TRBD2. Germline V gene sequence: CDR1 DFQATT, CDR2 SNEGSKA (reference sequence). The CDR3 totals 15 residues. J was trimmed by 2 bases and V by 8 bases; bases with no gene match: 13.

The genes are TRBV29-1 and TRBJ1-2; 7 nucleotides agree with TRBD1. The CDR3 has 13 residues. Germline V gene lookup returns CDR1 SQVTM and CDR2 ANQGSEA. Losses at the gene ends were 6 bases for V and 2 bases for J; bases not matched to a gene: 6. Here the CDR3 DNA reads TGCAGCGTAGACAGGGAACCCAACTATGGCTACACCTTC. Amino acids: CSVDREPNYGYTF.

This clonotype showed up just a few times. The V call is TRBV6-1, the J call TRBJ2-7, with D perhaps TRBD1 (6 bases). CDR1 is MNHNS and CDR2 is SASEGT in the germline V gene. The V end was cut by 7 bases, the J end by 2 bases, with 15 bases between. CDR3 length: 14 residues. CDR3 coding DNA: TGTGCCAGCATGGACAGACGAGTCACCTACGAGCAGTACTTC. Translated, it gives CASMDRRVTYEQYF.

This clonotype was observed a few times. The V call is TRBV11-1, the J call TRBJ2-6; D may be TRBD2 (5 bases). Trimming shortened V by 1 base and J by 1 base, and 8 bases separated the two germline ends. Germline-derived CDR1 and CDR2 are SGHAT and FQDESV (reference sequence). This CDR3 region has 16 residues. CDR3 sequence: CASSLVPGSGANVLTF. The CDR3 DNA reads TGTGCCAGCAGCTTAGTCCCGGGATCTGGGGCCAACGTCCTGACTTTC.

This clonotype has more than one count but fewer than ten. The junction departs from the called germline gene at one end, perhaps through a read error. This chain connects TRBV5-1 to TRBJ1-1; no definite D call. The length of the CDR3 is 14 residues. The germline V gene encodes CDR1 SGHRS and CDR2 YFSETQ. The DNA of the CDR3 is TGTGCCAGCAGCTTAGCTTGGGGGAACACTGAAGCTTTCTTT. Translated, it gives CASSLAWGNTEAFF.